The clone carrying this TCR beta chain occurred a few times. The data were taken from a study of blood T cell repertoires in COVID-19. Per the authors' pipeline: Amplification of reference gene primers provided the estimated nucleated cell counts. The table came from immunoSEQ multiplex PCR; TCRdb's copy has only in-frame clones and leaves some out. Clone size and the V and J calls come from that table; the DNA yielded D and trimming. The table lists 50,000 to 80,000 clones, 70% to 90% of them singletons. The CDR3 has 18 residues. Trimming took 2 bases from V and 5 from J; bases not matched to a gene: 12. Germline assignment: CDR1 LNHDA and CDR2 SQIVND (reference sequence).

This TCR came from a man in his fifties or sixties with active COVID-19. The sequenced material came from peripheral blood. J is TRBJ2-1 and V is TRBV19, with 10 bases identical to TRBD2. CDR3 sequence reads: CASSILAGAQDPNNEQFF. In nucleotides, the CDR3 is TGTGCCAGTAGTATACTAGCGGGAGCCCAGGATCCAAACAATGAGCAGTTCTTC.